This T cell receptor beta chain came from a study of identical twins. CDR1 is DFQATT and CDR2 is SNEGSKA in the germline V gene (reference sequence). CDR3 length: 12 amino acids. Deletions cut 4 bases from V and 4 bases from J, with 9 bases between. This clonotype was recorded many times. The antigen is not known. All of the donors were Caucasians in good health. Using its own MiXCR run on the 5' RACE reads, TCRdb lists one record per CDR3 protein. Of 640,000 or so distinct CDR3 sequences in the sample, over 5% were seen once. Overall study findings and caveats: Models underestimated TCR alpha sharing (out-of-frame) in monozygotic twins. Memory repertoires lacked the insertion deficit that abundant cord blood beta clonotypes showed. Out-of-frame beta sequences exhibited a weaker degree of excess twin sharing.

This receptor was identified in a man between 18 and 29 years old in good health. The V call is TRBV20-1, the J call TRBJ2-3; D is unresolved. What was sequenced was naive T cells sorted from blood. This CDR3 is CSANARPDTQYF. CDR3 sequence (DNA): TGCAGTGCTAACGCTCGACCAGATACGCAGTATTTT.